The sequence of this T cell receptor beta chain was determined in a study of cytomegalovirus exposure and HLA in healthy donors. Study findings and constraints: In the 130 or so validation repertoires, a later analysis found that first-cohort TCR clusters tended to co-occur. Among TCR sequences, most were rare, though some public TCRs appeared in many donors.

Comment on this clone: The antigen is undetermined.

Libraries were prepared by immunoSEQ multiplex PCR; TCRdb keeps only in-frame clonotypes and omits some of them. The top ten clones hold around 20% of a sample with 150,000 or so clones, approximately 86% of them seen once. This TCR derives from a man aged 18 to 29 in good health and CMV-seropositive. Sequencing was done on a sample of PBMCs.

The CDR3 loop reads CASTRTGANEQYF. The CDR3 DNA follows: TGTGCCAGTACGAGGACAGGGGCAAACGAGCAGTACTTC. This chain joins TRBV19 and TRBJ2-7, with TRBD1 matching over 9 bases. V lost 7 bases, J lost 5 bases, and 6 bases stayed unmatched. CDR1 is LNHDA, CDR2 SQIVND, per germline (reference sequence). CDR3 length: 13 amino acids.